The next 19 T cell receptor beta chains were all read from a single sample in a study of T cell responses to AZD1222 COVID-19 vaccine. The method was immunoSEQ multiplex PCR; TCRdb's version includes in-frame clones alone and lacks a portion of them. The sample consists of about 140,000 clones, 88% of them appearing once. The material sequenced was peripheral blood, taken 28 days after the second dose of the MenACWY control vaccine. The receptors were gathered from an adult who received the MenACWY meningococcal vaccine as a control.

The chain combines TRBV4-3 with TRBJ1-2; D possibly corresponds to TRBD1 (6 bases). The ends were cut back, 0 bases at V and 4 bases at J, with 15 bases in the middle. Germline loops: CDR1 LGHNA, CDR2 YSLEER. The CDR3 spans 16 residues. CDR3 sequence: CASSQEAQGKIYGYTF. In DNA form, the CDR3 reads TGCGCCAGCAGCCAAGAGGCCCAGGGGAAAATCTATGGCTACACCTTC.

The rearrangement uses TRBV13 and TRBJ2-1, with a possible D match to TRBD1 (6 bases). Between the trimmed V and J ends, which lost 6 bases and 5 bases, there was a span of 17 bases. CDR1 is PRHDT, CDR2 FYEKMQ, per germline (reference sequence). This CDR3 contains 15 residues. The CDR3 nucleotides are TGTGCCAGCAGACCAATGGTCGACAGGAACAATGAGCAGTTCTTC. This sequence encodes CASRPMVDRNNEQFF.

The CDR3 protein is CASSPPPGQDSNQPQHF. CDR3 bases: TGTGCCAGTAGTCCTCCCCCGGGGCAGGACAGCAATCAGCCCCAGCATTTT. The chain is built from TRBV19 and TRBJ1-5; TRBD1 is a possible D gene (5 bases). The CDR3 is 17 residues long. The V end was cut by 5 bases, the J end by 1 base, with 18 bases between. Germline V lookup: CDR1 LNHDA, CDR2 SQIVND (reference sequence). Looking up the rest from reference TRBV19 and TRBJ1-5 gives the full variable domain: DGGITQSPKYLFRKEGQNVTLSCEQNLNHDAMYWYRQDPGQGLRLIYYSQIVNDFQKGDIAEGYSVSREKKESFPLTVTSAQKNPTAFYLCASSPPPGQDSNQPQHFGDGTRLSIL.

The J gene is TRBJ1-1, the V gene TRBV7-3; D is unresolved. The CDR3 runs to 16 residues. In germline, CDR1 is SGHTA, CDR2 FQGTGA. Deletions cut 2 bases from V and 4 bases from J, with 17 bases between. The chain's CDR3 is CASSLWAGSPPTEAFF. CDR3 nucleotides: TGTGCCAGCAGCTTATGGGCAGGCTCACCGCCCACTGAAGCTTTCTTT.

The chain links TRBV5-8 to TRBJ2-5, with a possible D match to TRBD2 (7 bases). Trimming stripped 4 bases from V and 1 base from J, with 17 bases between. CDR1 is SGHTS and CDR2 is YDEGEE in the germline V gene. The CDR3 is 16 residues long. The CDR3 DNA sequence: TGTGCCAGCAGCCTGACGGGGGGCAACCCCCAAGAGACCCAGTACTTC. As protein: CASSLTGGNPQETQYF. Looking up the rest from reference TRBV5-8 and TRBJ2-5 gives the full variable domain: EAGVTQSPTHLIKTRGQQATLRCSPISGHTSVYWYQQALGLGLQFLLWYDEGEERNRGNFPPRFSGRQFPNYSSELNVNALELEDSALYLCASSLTGGNPQETQYFGPGTRLLVL.

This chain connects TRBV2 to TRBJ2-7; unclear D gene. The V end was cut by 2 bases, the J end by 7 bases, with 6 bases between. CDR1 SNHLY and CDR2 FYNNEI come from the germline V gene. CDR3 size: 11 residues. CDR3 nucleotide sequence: TGTGCCAGCAGTGAATATGGTGAGCAGTACTTC. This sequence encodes CASSEYGEQYF. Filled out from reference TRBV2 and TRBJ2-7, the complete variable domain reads EPEVTQTPSHQVTQMGQEVILRCVPISNHLYFYWYRQILGQKVEFLVSFYNNEISEKSEIFDDQFSVERPDGSNFTLKIRSTKLEDSAMYFCASSEYGEQYFGPGTRLTVT.

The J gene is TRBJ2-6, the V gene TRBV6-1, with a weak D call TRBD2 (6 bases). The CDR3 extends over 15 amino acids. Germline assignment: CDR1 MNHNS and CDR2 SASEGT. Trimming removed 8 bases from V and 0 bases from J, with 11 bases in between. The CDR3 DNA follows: TGTGCCAGCGAAGCGCGGGGCTCTGGGGCCAACGTCCTGACTTTC. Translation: CASEARGSGANVLTF.

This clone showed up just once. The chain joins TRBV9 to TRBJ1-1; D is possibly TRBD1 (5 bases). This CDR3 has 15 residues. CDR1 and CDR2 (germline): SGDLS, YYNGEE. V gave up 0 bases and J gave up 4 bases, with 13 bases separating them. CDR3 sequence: CASSVDGRAATEAFF. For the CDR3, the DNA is TGTGCCAGCAGCGTAGATGGCAGGGCAGCCACTGAAGCTTTCTTT.

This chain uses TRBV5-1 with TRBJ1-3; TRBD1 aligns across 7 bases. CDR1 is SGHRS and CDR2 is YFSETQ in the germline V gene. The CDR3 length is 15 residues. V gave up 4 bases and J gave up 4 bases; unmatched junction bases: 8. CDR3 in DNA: TGCGCCAGCAGCCAGTCGACAGGGTCCGGAAACACCATATATTTT. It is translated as CASSQSTGSGNTIYF.

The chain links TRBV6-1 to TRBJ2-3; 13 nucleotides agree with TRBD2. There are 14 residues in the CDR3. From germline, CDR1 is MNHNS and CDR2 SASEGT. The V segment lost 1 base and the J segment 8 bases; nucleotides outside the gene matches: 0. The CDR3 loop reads CASSEGLAGGTQYF. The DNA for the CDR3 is TGTGCCAGCAGTGAAGGACTAGCGGGAGGTACGCAGTATTTT.

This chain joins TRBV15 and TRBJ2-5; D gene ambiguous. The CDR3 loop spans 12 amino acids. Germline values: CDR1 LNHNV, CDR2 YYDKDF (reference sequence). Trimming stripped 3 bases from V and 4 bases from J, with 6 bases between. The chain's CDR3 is CATSRGGETQYF. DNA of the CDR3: TGTGCCACCAGCAGGGGTGGAGAGACCCAGTACTTC.

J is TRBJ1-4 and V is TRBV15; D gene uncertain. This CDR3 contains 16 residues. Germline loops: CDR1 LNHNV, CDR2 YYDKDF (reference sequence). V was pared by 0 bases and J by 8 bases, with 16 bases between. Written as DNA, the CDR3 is TGTGCCACCAGCAGAGATTGGCAGGCCCAACTCGAAAAACTGTTTTTT. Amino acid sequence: CATSRDWQAQLEKLFF.

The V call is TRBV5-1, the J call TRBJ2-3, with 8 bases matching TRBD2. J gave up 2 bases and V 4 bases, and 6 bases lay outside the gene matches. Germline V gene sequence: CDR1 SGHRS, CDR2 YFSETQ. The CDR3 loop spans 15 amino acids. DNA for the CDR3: TGCGCCAGCAGCCAGGGACTAGTCCCCACAGATACGCAGTATTTT. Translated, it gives CASSQGLVPTDTQYF.

The CDR3 spells CASSHGGAGGTDTQYF. The CDR3 DNA is TGTGCCAGCAGCCACGGGGGAGCGGGGGGCACAGATACGCAGTATTTT. The rearrangement links TRBV5-4 to TRBJ2-3; TRBD2 agrees at 8 bases. The CDR3 spans 16 residues. Germline lookup yields CDR1 SGHNT and CDR2 YYREEE (reference sequence). The trim removed 4 bases at V and 1 base at J, leaving 8 bases unmatched. Complete variable domain (other parts from reference TRBV5-4 and TRBJ2-3): ETGVTQSPTHLIKTRGQQVTLRCSSQSGHNTVSWYQQALGQGPQFIFQYYREEENGRGNFPPRFSGLQFPNYSSELNVNALELDDSALYLCASSHGGAGGTDTQYFGPGTRLTVL.

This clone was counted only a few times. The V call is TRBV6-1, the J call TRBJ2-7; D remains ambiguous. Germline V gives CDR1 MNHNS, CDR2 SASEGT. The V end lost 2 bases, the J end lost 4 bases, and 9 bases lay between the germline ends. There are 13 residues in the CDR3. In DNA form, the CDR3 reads TGTGCCAGCAGTGAAAGGTTTGCTTACGAGCAGTACTTC. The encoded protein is CASSERFAYEQYF.

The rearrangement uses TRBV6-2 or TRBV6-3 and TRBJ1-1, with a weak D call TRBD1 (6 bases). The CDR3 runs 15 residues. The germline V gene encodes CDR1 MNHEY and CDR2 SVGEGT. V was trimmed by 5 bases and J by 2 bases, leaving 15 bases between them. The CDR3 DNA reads TGTGCCAGCAGTACTAGAGGGGGTGTCAACACTGAAGCTTTCTTT. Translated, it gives CASSTRGGVNTEAFF.

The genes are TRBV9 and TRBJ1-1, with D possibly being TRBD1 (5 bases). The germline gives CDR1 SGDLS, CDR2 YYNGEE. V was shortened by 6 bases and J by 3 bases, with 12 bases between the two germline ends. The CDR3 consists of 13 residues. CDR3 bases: TGTGCCAGCAACCGGGACGCGGACACTGAAGCTTTCTTT. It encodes CASNRDADTEAFF.

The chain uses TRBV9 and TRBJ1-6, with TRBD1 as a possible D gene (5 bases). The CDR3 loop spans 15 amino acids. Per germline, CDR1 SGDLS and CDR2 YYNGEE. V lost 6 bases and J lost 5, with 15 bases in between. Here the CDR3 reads CASNKQGENNSPLHF. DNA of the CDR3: TGTGCCAGCAACAAGCAGGGAGAGAATAATTCACCCCTCCACTTT.

The CDR3 protein is CASSPTGAGQPQHF. The DNA of the CDR3 is TGTGCCAGCAGCCCAACAGGGGCAGGTCAGCCCCAGCATTTT. This sequence joins TRBV11-3 and TRBJ1-5; 7 nucleotides line up with TRBD1. Trimming at V came to 5 bases and at J to 6 bases, leaving 7 bases not matched to a gene. Germline-derived CDR1 and CDR2 are SGHNT and YENEEA. CDR3 size: 14 residues.